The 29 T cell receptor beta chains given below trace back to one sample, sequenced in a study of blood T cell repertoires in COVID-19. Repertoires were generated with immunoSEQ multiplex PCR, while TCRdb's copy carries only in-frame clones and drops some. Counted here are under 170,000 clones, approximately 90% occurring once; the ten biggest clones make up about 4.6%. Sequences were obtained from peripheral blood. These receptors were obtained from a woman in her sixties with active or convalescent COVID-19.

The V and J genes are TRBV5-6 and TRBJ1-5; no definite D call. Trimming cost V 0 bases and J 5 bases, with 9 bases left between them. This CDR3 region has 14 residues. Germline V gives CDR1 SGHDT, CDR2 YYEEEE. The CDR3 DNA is TGTGCCAGCAGCTTGGTGGGCTTGGATCAGCCCCAGCATTTT. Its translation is CASSLVGLDQPQHF.

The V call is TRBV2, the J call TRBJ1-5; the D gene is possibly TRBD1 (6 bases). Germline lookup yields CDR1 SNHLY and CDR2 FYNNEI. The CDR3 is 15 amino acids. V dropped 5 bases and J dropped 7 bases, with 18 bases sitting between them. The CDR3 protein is CASSPQGMAMQPQHF. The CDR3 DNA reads TGTGCCAGCAGTCCTCAGGGGATGGCAATGCAGCCCCAGCATTTT.

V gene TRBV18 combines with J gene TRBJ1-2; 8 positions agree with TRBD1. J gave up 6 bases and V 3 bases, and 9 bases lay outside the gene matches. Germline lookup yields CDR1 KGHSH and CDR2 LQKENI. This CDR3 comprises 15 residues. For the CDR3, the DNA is TGTGCCAGCTCACCGATGGGACAGGTTTCGGATGGCTACACCTTC. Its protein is CASSPMGQVSDGYTF.

The DNA for the CDR3 is TGTGCCAGCAGTGACGGGAGGCCCCAGCATTTT. This gives the protein CASSDGRPQHF. The rearrangement uses TRBV25-1 and TRBJ1-5; D is unresolved. V was shortened by 3 bases and J by 9 bases, with 6 bases between the two germline ends. The germline V gene encodes CDR1 MGHDK and CDR2 SYGVNS. The CDR3 loop spans 11 amino acids.

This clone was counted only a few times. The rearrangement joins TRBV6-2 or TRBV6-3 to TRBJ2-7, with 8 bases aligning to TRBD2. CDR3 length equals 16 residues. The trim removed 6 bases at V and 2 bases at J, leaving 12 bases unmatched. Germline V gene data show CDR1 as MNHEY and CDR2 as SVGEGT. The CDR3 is CASSPRRGGKPYEQYF. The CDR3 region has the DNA TGTGCCAGCAGCCCTCGACGGGGGGGGAAGCCCTACGAGCAGTACTTC.

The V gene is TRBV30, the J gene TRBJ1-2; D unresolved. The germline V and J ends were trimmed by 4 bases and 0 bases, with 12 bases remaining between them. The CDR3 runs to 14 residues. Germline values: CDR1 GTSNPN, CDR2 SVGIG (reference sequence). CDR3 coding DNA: TGTGCCTGGACCCGTCGATTAGCTAACTATGGCTACACCTTC. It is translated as CAWTRRLANYGYTF.

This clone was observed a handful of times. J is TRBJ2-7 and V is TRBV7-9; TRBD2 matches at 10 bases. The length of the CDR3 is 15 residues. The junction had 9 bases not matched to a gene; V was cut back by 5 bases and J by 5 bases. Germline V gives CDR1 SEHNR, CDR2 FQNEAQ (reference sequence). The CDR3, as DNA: TGTGCCAGCAGCACCGGGACTAGCGTTTTCAACGAGCAGTACTTC. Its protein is CASSTGTSVFNEQYF.

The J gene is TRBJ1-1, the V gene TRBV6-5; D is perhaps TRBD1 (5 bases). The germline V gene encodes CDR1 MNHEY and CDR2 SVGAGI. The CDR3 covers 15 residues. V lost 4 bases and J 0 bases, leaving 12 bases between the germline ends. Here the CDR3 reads CASSSDTSMNTEAFF. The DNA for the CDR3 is TGTGCCAGCAGTTCGGACACATCCATGAACACTGAAGCTTTCTTT.

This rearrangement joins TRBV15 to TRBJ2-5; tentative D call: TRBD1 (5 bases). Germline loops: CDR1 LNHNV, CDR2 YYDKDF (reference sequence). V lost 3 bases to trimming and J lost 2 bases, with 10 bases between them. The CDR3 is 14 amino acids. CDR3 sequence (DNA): TGTGCCACCAGCAGCAAGACAGAACAAGAGACCCAGTACTTC. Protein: CATSSKTEQETQYF.

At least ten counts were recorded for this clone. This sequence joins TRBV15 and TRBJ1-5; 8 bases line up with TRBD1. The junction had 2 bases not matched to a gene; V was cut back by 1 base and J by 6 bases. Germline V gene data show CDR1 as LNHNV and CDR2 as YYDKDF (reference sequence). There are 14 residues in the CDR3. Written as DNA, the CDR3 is TGTGCCACCAGCAGAGGACAGGGGATTCAGCCCCAGCATTTT. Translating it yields CATSRGQGIQPQHF.

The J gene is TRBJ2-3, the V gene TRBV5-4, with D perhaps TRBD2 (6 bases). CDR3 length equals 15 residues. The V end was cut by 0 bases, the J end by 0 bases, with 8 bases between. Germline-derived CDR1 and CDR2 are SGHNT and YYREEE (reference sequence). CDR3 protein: CASSLGGVSTDTQYF. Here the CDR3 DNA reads TGTGCCAGCAGCTTGGGCGGGGTAAGCACAGATACGCAGTATTTT.

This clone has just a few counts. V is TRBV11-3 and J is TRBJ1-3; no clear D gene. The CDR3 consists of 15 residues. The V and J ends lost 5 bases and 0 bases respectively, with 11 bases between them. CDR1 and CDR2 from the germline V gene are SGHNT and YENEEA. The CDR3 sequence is CASSQDKSSGNTIYF. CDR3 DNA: TGTGCCAGCAGCCAAGACAAGAGCTCTGGAAACACCATATATTTT. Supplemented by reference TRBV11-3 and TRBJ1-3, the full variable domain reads EAGVVQSPRYKIIEKKQPVAFWCNPISGHNTLYWYLQNLGQGPELLIRYENEEAVDDSQLPKDRFSAERLKGVDSTLKIQPAELGDSAVYLCASSQDKSSGNTIYFGEGSWLTVV.

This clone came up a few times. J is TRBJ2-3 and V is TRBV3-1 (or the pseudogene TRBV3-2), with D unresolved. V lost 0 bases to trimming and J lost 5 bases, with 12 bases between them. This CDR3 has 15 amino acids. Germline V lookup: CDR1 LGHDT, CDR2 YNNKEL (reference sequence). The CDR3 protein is CASSQDAEPVDTQYF. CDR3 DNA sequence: TGTGCCAGCAGCCAAGATGCGGAACCGGTAGATACGCAGTATTTT.

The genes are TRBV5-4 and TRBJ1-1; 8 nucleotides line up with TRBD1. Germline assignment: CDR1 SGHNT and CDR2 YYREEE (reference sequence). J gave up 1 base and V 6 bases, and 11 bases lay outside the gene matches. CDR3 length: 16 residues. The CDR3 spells CASKRQNRGKNTEAFF. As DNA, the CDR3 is TGTGCCAGCAAGCGCCAAAACAGGGGGAAGAACACTGAAGCTTTCTTT.

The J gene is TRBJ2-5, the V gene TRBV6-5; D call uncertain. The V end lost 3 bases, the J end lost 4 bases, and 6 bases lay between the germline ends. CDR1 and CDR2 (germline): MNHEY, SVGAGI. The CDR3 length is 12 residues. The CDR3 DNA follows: TGTGCCAGCAGTTATTACGGAGAGACCCAGTACTTC. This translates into CASSYYGETQYF.

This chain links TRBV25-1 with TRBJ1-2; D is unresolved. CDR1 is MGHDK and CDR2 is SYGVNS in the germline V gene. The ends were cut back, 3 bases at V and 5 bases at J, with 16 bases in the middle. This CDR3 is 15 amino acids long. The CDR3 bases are TGTGCCAGCAGTGATTGGCCAGCAAACGGGTATGGCTACACCTTC. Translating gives CASSDWPANGYGYTF.

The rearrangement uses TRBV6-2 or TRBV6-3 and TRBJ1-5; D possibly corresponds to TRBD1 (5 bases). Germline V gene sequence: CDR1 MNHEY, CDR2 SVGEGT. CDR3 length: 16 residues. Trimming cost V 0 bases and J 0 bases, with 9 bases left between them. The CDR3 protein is CASSYSGGASNQPQHF. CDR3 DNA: TGTGCCAGCAGTTACTCGGGGGGAGCTAGCAATCAGCCCCAGCATTTT.

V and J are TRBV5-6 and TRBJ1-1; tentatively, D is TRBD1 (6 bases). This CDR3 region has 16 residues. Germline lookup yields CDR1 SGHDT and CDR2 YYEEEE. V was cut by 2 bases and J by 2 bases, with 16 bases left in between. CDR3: CASSFGFRDINTEAFF. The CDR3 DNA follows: TGTGCCAGCAGCTTCGGTTTTCGGGACATAAACACTGAAGCTTTCTTT.

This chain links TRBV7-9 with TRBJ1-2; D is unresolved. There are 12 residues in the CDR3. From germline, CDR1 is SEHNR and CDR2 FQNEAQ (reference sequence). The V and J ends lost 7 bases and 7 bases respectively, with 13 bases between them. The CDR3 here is CASTRGLGGYTF. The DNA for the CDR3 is TGTGCCAGCACGCGGGGATTGGGTGGCTACACCTTC.

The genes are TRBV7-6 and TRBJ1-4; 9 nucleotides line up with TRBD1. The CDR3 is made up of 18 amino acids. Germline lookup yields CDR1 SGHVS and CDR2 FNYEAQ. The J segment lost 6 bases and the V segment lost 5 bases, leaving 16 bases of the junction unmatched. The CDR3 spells CASSLDGTGISRYEKLFF. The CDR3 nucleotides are TGTGCCAGCAGCCTGGACGGGACAGGGATATCCCGTTATGAAAAACTGTTTTTT.

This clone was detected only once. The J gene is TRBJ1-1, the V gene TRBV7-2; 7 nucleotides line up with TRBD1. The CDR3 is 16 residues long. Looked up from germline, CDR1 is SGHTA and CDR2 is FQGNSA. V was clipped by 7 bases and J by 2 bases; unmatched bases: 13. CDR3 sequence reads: CASMLSGGFSNTEAFF. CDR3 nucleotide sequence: TGTGCCAGCATGCTCTCAGGGGGTTTTAGTAACACTGAAGCTTTCTTT.

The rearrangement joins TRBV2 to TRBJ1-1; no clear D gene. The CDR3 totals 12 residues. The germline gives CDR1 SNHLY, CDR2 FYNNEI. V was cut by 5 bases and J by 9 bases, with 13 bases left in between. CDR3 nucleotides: TGTGCCAGCAGTCCCTTCGGGAAGAAAGCTTTCTTT. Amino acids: CASSPFGKKAFF.

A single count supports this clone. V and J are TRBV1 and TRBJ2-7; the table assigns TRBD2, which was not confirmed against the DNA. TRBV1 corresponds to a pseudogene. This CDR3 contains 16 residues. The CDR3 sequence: CTSSQVFLAGGGEQYF. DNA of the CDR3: TGCACCAGCAGCCAAGTATTTCTAGCGGGGGGTGGAGAGCAGTACTTC.

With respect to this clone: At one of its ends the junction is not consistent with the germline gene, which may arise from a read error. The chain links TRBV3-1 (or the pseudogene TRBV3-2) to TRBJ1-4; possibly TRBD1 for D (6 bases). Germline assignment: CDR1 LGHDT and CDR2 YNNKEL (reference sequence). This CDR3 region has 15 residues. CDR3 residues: CASSQTTGTHEKLFF. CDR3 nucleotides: TGTGCCAGCAGCCAGACGACAGGAACTCATGAAAAACTGTTTTTT.

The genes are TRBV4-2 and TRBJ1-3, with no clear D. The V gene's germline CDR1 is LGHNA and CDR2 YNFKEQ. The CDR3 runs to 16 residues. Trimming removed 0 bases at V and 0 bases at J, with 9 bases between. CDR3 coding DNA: TGTGCCAGCAGCCAAGATCTCACAGACTCTGGAAACACCATATATTTT. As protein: CASSQDLTDSGNTIYF.

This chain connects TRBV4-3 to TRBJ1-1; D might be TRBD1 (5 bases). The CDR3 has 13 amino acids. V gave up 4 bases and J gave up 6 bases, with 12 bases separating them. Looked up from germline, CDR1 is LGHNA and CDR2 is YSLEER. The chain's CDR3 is CASSPITGAEAFF. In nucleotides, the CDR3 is TGCGCCAGCAGCCCTATCACGGGGGCTGAAGCTTTCTTT.

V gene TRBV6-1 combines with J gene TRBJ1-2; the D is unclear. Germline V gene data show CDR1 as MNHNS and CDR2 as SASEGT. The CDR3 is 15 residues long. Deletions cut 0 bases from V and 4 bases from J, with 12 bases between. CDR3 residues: CASSEASQASYGYTF. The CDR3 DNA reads TGTGCCAGCAGTGAAGCCTCTCAAGCGAGCTATGGCTACACCTTC.

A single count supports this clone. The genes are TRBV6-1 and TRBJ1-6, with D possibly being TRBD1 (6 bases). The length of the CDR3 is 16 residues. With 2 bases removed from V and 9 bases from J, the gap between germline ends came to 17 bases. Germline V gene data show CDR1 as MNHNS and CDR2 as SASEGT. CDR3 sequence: CASSERFGQPGSPLHF. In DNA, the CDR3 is TGTGCCAGCAGTGAACGATTTGGACAGCCTGGTTCACCCCTCCACTTT.

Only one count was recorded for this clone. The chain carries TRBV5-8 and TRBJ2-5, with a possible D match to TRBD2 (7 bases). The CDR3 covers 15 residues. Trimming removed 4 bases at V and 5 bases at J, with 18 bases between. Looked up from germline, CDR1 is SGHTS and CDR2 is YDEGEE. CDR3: CASSPEGGRGETQYF. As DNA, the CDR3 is TGTGCCAGCAGCCCCGAGGGGGGGCGAGGGGAGACCCAGTACTTC. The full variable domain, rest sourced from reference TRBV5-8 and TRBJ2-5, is EAGVTQSPTHLIKTRGQQATLRCSPISGHTSVYWYQQALGLGLQFLLWYDEGEERNRGNFPPRFSGRQFPNYSSELNVNALELEDSALYLCASSPEGGRGETQYFGPGTRLLVL.